There are many counts of the clone carrying this T cell receptor (beta chain). V dropped 5 bases and J dropped 5; count of bases not matched to a gene: 7. Per the germline V gene, CDR1 is SGHTA and CDR2 is FQGNSA. The CDR3 is 15 residues long. Molecular barcoded adaptors covering alpha/delta and beta/gamma chains were used on around 370 ng RNA. Each CDR3 protein gets one entry after TCRdb re-called the reads with MiXCR. The data show 43,000 or so distinct CDR3 sequences, 10% to 15% seen once. The data are from a study of read filtering for tumor transcriptome and immune sequencing. About the study: Among patients, approximately 17 were male and some 15 female, aged roughly 45 to 85 (mean around 68). DNase treatment preceded whole-transcriptome library preparation.

Sampling of bone marrow took place during active disease in every patient. The receptor was derived from a donor at least 40 years old with multiple myeloma. The gene calls are TRBV7-2 and TRBJ2-1; the match to TRBD2 covers 9 bases. Sequencing was performed on a population of CD138-negative cells sorted from bone marrow. The CDR3 nucleotides read TGTGCCAGCAGCCGACGGACTAGCGCAAACAATGAGCAGTTCTTC. This sequence encodes CASSRRTSANNEQFF.